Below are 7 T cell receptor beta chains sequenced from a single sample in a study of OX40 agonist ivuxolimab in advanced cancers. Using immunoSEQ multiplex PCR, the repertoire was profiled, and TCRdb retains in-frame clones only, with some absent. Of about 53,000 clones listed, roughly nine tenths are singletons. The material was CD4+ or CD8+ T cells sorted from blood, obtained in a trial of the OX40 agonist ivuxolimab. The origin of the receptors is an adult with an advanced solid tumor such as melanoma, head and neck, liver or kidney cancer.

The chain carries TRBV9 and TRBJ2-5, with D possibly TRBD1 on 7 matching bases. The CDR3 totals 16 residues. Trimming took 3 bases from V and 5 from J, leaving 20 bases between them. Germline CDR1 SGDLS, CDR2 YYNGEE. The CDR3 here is CASSDRDRGGRETQYF. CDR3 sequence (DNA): TGTGCCAGCAGCGACCGGGACAGAGGGGGGCGGGAGACCCAGTACTTC. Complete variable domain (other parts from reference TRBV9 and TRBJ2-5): DSGVTQTPKHLITATGQRVTLRCSPRSGDLSVYWYQQSLDQGLQFLIQYYNGEERAKGNILERFSAQQFPDLHSELNLSSLELGDSALYFCASSDRDRGGRETQYFGPGTRLLVL.

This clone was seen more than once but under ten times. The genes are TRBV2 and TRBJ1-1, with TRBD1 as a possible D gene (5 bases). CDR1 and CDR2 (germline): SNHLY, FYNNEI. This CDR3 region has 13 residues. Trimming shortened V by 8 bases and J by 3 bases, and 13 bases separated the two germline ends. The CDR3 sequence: CASRIGDYTEAFF. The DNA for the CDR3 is TGTGCCAGCCGGATCGGGGACTACACTGAAGCTTTCTTT.

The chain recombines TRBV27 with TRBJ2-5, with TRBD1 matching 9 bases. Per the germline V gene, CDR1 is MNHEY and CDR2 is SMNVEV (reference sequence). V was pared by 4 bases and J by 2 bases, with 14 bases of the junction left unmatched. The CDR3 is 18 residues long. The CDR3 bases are TGTGCCAGCAGTTCTGACCCCCCCGGACAGGGGACACAAGAGACCCAGTACTTC. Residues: CASSSDPPGQGTQETQYF.

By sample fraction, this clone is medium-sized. CDR3 coding DNA: TGTGCCAGTAGTATATCCCCACTAGCCGGTGGCGGGGAGCTGTTTTTT. It codes for CASSISPLAGGGELFF. The chain joins TRBV19 to TRBJ2-2; maybe TRBD2 (6 bases). The CDR3 spans 16 residues. Germline V gives CDR1 LNHDA, CDR2 SQIVND (reference sequence). Trimming removed 2 bases at V and 7 bases at J, with 17 bases between. The whole variable domain, remainder taken from reference TRBV19 and TRBJ2-2, is DGGITQSPKYLFRKEGQNVTLSCEQNLNHDAMYWYRQDPGQGLRLIYYSQIVNDFQKGDIAEGYSVSREKKESFPLTVTSAQKNPTAFYLCASSISPLAGGGELFFGEGSRLTVL.

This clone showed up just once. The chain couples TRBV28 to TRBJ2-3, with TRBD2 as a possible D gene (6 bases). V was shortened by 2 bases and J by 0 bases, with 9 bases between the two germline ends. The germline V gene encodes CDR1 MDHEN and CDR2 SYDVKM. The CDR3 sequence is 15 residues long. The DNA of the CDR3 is TGTGCCAGCAGTTTAAGAGGACTAAGCACAGATACGCAGTATTTT. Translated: CASSLRGLSTDTQYF.

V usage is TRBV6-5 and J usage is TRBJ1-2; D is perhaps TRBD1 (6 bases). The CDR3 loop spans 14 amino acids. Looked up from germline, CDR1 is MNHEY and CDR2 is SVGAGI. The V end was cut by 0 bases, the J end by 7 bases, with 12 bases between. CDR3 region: CASSYSSTGFGYTF. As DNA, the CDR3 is TGTGCCAGCAGTTACTCGAGCACAGGGTTTGGCTACACCTTC.

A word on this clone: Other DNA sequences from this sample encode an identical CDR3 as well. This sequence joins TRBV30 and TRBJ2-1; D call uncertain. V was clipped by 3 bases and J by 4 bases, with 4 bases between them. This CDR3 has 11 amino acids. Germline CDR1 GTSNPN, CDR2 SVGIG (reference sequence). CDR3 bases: TGTGCCTGGAGAGGGTACAATGAGCAGTTCTTC. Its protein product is CAWRGYNEQFF.